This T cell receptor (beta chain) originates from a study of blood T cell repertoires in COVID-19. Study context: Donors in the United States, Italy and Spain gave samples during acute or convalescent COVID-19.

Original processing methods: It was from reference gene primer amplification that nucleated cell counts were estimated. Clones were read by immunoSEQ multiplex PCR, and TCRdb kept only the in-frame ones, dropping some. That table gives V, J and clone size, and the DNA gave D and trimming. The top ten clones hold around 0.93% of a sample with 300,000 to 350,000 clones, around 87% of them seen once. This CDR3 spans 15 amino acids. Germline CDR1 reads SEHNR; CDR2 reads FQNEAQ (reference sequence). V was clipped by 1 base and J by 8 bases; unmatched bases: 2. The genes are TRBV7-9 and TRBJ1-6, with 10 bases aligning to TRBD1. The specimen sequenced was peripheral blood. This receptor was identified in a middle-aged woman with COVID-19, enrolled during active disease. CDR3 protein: CASSLEGQGYSPLHF. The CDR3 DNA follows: TGTGCCAGCAGCTTAGAGGGACAGGGGTATTCACCCCTCCACTTT.